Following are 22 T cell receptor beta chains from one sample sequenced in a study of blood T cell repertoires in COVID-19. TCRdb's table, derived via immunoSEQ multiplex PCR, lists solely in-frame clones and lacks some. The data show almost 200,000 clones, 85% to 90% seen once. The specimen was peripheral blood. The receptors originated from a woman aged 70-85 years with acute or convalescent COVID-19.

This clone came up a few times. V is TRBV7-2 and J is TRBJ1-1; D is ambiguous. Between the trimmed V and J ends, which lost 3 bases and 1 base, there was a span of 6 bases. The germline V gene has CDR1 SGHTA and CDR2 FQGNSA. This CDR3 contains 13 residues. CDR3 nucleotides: TGTGCCAGCAGCTTCGGGAGGAACACTGAAGCTTTCTTT. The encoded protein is CASSFGRNTEAFF.

The CDR3 is CASSLIRGTDTQYF. The CDR3 DNA reads TGTGCCAGCAGCTTAATCCGAGGCACAGATACGCAGTATTTT. This rearrangement joins TRBV7-2 to TRBJ2-3; D remains ambiguous. With 2 bases removed from V and 1 base from J, the gap between germline ends came to 7 bases. The CDR3 has 14 amino acids. The V gene's germline CDR1 is SGHTA and CDR2 FQGNSA.

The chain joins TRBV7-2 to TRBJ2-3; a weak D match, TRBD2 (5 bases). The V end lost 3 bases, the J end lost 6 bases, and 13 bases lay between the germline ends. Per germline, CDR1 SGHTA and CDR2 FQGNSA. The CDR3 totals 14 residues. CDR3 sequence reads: CASSLIRGVDTQYF. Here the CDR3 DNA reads TGTGCCAGCAGCTTGATCCGGGGAGTTGATACGCAGTATTTT. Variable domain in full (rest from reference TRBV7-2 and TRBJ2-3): GAGVSQSPSNKVTEKGKDVELRCDPISGHTALYWYRQSLGQGLEFLIYFQGNSAPDKSGLPSDRFSAERTGGSVSTLTIQRTQQEDSAVYLCASSLIRGVDTQYFGPGTRLTVL.

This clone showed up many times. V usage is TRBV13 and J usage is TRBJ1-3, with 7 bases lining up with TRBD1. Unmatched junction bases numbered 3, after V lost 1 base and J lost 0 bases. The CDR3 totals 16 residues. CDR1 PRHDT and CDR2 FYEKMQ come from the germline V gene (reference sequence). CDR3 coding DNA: TGTGCCAGCAGCTTAGAGGCAGGGGGCTCTGGAAACACCATATATTTT. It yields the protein CASSLEAGGSGNTIYF.

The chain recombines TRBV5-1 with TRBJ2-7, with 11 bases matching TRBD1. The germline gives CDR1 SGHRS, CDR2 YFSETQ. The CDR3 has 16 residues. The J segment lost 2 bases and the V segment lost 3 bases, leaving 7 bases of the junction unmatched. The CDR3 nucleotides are TGCGCCAGCAGCTGGAGGACAGGGGGCGAGGCCTACGAGCAGTACTTC. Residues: CASSWRTGGEAYEQYF.

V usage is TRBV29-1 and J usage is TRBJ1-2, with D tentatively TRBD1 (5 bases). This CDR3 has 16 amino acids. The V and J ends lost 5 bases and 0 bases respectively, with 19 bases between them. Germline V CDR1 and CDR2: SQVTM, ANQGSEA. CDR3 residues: CSVMAGGTITNYGYTF. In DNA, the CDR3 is TGCAGCGTTATGGCCGGGGGAACTATTACTAACTATGGCTACACCTTC.

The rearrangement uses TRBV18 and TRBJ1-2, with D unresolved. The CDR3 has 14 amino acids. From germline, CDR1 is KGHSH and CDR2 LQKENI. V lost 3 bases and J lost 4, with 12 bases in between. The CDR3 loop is CASSPQWLSYGYTF. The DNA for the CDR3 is TGTGCCAGCTCACCTCAGTGGTTATCCTATGGCTACACCTTC.

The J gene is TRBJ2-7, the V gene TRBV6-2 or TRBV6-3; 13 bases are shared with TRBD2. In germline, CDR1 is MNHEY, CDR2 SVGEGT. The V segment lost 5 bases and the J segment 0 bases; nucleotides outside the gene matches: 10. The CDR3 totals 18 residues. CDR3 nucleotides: TGTGCCAGCAGTCCGACCGGACTAGCGGGAGTGAACTCCTACGAGCAGTACTTC. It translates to CASSPTGLAGVNSYEQYF.

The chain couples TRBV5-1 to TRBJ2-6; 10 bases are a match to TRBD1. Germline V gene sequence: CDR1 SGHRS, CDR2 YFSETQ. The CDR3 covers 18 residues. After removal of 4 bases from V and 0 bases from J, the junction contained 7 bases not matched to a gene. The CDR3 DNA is TGCGCCAGCAGCACGGGAGGGACAGGGGACTCTGGGGCCAACGTCCTGACTTTC. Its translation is CASSTGGTGDSGANVLTF.

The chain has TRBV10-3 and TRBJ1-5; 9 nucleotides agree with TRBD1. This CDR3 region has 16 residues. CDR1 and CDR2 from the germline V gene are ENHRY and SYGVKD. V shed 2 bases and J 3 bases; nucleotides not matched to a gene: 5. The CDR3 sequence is CAISEPGQGSNQPQHF. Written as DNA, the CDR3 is TGTGCCATCAGTGAGCCGGGACAGGGATCCAATCAGCCCCAGCATTTT.

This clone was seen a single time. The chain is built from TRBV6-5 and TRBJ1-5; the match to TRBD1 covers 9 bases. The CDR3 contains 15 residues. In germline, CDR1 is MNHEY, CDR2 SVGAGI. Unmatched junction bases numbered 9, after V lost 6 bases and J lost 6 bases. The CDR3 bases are TGTGCCAGCAGAAAGCCCGGGACAGGGCCTCAGCCCCAGCATTTT. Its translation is CASRKPGTGPQPQHF.

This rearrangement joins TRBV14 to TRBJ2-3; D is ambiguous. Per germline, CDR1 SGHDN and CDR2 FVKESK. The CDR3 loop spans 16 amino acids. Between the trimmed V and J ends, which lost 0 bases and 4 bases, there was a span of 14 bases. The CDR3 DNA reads TGTGCCAGCAGCCAAGAACCCCCCGGCAGGTCAGATACGCAGTATTTT. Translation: CASSQEPPGRSDTQYF.

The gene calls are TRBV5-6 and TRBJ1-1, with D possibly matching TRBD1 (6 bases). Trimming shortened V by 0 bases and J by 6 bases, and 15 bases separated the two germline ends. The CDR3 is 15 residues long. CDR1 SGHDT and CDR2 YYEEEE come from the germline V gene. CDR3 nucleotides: TGTGCCAGCAGCTTGGGGGGTCCCAGGGGCGCTGAAGCTTTCTTT. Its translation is CASSLGGPRGAEAFF.

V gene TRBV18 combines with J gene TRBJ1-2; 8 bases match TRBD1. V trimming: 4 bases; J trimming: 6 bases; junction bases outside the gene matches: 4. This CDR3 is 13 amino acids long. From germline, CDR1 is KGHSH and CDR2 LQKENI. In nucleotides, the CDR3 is TGTGCCAGCTCACTCGGGACAGGCGATGGCTACACCTTC. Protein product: CASSLGTGDGYTF.

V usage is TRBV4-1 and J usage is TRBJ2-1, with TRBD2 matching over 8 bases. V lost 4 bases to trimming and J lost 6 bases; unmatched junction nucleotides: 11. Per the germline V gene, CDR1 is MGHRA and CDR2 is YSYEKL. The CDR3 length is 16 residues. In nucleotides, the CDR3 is TGCGCCAGCAGCCTGCCGGGGGGGTCTGGGGGCAATGAGCAGTTCTTC. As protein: CASSLPGGSGGNEQFF.

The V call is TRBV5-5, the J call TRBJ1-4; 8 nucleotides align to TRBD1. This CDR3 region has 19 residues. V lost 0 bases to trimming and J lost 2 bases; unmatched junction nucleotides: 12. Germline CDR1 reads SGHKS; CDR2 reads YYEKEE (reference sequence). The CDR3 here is CASSLGPDREGRTNEKLFF. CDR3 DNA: TGTGCCAGCAGCTTGGGACCGGACAGGGAGGGTCGGACTAATGAAAAACTGTTTTTT.

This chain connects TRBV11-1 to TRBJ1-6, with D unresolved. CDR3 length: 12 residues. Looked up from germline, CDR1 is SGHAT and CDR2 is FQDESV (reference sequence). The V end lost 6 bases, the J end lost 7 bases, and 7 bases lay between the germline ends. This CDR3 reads CASSSQNSPLHF. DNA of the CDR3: TGTGCCAGCAGTTCACAGAATTCACCCCTCCACTTT.

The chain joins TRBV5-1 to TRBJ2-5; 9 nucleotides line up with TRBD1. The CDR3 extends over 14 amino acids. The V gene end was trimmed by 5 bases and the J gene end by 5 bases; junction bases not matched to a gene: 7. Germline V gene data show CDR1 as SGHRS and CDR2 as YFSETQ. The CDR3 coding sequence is TGCGCCAGCAGTTATCTAGGACAGGGGGAGACCCAGTACTTC. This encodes CASSYLGQGETQYF. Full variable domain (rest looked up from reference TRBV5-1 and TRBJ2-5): KAGVTQTPRYLIKTRGQQVTLSCSPISGHRSVSWYQQTPGQGLQFLFEYFSETQRNKGNFPGRFSGRQFSNSRSEMNVSTLELGDSALYLCASSYLGQGETQYFGPGTRLLVL.

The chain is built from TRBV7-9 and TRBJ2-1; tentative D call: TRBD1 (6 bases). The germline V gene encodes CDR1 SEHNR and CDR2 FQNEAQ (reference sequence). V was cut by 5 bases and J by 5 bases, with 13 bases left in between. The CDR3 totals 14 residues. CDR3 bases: TGTGCCAGCAGCCAAGGACAGAACGACAATGAGCAGTTCTTC. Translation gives CASSQGQNDNEQFF.

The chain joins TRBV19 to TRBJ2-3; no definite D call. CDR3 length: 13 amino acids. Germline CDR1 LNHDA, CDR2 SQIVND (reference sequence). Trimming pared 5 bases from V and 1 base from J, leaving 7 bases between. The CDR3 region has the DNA TGTGCCAGTAGTGGTCTAGGCACAGATACGCAGTATTTT. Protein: CASSGLGTDTQYF.

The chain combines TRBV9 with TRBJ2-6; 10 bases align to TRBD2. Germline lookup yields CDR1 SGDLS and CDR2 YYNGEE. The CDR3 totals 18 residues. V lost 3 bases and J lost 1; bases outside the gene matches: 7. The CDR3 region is CASSAGLAESSGANVLTF. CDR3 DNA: TGTGCCAGCAGCGCCGGACTAGCGGAATCATCTGGGGCCAACGTCCTGACTTTC.

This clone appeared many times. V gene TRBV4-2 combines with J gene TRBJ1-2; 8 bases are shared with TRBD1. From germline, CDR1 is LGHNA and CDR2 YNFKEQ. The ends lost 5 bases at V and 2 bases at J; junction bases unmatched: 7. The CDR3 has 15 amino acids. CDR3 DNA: TGTGCCAGCAGCAAGGACAGGGCTGTGAACTATGGCTACACCTTC. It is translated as CASSKDRAVNYGYTF.